The entry that follows covers one TCR beta chain sequence. The sample originates from a study of blood T cell repertoires in COVID-19. Study-level information: Some COVID-19 samples were acute and others convalescent; all came from the United States, Italy and Spain.

With V trimmed by 9 bases and J by 1 base, 4 bases remained unmatched. The CDR3 length is 13 residues. Clones were read by immunoSEQ multiplex PCR, and TCRdb kept only the in-frame ones, dropping some. The sample has around 130,000 clones, approximately 83% seen once; the top ten hold about 15%. This clonotype was sampled from a woman in her forties or fifties with acute or convalescent COVID-19. The rearrangement joins TRBV12-3 or TRBV12-4 to TRBJ1-1, with TRBD1 matching over 8 bases. Sequencing was done on a sample of peripheral blood. The CDR3 loop is CASEGQGNTEAFF. CDR3 in DNA: TGTGCCAGTGAAGGACAGGGGAACACTGAAGCTTTCTTT.